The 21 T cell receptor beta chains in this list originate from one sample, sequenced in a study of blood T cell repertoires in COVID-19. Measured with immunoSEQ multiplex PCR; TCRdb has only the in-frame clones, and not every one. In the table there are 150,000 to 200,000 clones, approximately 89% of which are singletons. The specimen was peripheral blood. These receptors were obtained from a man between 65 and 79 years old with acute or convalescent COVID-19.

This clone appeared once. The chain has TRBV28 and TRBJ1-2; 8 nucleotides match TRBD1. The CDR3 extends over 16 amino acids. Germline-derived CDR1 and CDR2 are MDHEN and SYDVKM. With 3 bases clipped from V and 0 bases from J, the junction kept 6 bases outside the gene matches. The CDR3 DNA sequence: TGTGCCAGCAGTTTTACAGGGGGAGCTACTAACTATGGCTACACCTTC. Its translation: CASSFTGGATNYGYTF.

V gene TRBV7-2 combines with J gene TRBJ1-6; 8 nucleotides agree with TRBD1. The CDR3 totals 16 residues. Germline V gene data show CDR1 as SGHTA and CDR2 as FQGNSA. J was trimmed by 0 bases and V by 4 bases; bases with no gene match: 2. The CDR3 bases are TGTGCCAGCAGCTACAGGGGGGGCTCCTATAATTCACCCCTCCACTTT. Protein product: CASSYRGGSYNSPLHF.

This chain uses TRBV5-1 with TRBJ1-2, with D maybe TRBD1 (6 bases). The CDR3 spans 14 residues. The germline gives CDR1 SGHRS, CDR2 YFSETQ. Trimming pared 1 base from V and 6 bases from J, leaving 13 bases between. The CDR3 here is CASSLTGKGDGYTF. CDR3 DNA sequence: TGCGCCAGCAGCTTGACAGGGAAGGGCGATGGCTACACCTTC.

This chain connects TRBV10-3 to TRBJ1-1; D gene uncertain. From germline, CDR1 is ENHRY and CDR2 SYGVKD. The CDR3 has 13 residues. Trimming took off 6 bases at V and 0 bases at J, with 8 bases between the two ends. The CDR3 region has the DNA TGTGCCATCAGGGCGGCGATGAACACTGAAGCTTTCTTT. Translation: CAIRAAMNTEAFF.

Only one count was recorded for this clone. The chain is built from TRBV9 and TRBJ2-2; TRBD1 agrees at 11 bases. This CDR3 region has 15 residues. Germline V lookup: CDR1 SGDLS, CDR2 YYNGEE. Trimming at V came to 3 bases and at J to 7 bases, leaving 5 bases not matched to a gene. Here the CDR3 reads CASSGRGTGGGELFF. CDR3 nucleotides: TGTGCCAGCAGCGGTCGCGGGACAGGGGGCGGGGAGCTGTTTTTT.

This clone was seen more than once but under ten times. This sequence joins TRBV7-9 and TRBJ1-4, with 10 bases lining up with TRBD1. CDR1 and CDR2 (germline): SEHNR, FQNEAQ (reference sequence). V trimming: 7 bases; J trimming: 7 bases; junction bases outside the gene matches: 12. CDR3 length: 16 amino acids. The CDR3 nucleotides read TGTGCCAGCACCAAAGACAGGGGGCAGGGAGGTGAAAAACTGTTTTTT. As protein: CASTKDRGQGGEKLFF.

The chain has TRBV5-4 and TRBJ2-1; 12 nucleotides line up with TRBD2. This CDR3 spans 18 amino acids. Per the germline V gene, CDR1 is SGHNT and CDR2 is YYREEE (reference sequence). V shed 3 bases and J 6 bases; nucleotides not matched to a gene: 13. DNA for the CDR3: TGTGCCAGCAGCTCCAAGAGTGCTAGCGGGAGGGGGCTCAATGAGCAGTTCTTC. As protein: CASSSKSASGRGLNEQFF.

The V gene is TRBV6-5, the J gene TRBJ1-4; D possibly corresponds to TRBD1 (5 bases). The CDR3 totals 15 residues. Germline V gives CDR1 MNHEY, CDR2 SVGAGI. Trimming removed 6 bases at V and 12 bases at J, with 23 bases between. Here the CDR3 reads CASSKGRGVVYQLFF. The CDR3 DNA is TGTGCCAGCAGCAAAGGGAGGGGCGTCGTATATCAACTGTTTTTT.

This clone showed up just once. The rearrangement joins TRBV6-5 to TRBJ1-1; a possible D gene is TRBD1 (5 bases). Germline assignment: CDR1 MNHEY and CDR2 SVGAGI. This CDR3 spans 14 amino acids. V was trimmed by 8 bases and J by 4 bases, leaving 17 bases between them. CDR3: CASWRGDRATEAFF. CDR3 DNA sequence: TGTGCCAGCTGGAGGGGAGACCGGGCCACTGAAGCTTTCTTT.

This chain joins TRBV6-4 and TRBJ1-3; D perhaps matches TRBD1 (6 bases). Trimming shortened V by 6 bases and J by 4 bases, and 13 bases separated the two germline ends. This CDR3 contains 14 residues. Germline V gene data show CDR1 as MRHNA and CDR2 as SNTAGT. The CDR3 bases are TGTGCCAGCAGGTTACAGGGTTGGGGAAACACCATATATTTT. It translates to CASRLQGWGNTIYF.

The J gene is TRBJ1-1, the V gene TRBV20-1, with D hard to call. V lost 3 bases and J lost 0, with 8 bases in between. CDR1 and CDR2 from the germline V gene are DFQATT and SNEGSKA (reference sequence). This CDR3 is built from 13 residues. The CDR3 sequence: CSASGLLNTEAFF. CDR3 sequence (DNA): TGCAGTGCTAGTGGGCTCCTGAACACTGAAGCTTTCTTT.

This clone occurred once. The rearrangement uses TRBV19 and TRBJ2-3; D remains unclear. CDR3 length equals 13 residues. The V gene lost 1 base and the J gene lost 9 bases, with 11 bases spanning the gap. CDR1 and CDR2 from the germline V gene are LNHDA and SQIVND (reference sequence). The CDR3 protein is CASSIGADWTQYF. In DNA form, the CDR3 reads TGTGCCAGTAGTATAGGGGCCGATTGGACGCAGTATTTT.

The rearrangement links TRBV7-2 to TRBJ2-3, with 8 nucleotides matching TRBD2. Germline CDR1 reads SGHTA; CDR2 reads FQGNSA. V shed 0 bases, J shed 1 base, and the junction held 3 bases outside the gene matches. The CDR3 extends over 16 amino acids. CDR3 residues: CASSLARRGGTDTQYF. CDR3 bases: TGTGCCAGCAGCTTAGCAAGGCGGGGGGGCACAGATACGCAGTATTTT.

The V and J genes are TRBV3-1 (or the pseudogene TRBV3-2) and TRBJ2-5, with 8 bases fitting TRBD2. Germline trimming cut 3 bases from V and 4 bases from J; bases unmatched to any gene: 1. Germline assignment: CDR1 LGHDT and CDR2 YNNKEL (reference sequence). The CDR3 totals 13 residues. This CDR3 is CASSHGGGETQYF. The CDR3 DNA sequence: TGTGCCAGCAGCCACGGGGGGGGAGAGACCCAGTACTTC.

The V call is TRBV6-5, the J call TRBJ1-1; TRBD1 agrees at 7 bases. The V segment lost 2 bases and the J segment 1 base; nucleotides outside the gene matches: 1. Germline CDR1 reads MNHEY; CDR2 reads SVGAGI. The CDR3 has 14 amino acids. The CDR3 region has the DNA TGTGCCAGCAGTTACAGGACAGGGAACACTGAAGCTTTCTTT. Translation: CASSYRTGNTEAFF.

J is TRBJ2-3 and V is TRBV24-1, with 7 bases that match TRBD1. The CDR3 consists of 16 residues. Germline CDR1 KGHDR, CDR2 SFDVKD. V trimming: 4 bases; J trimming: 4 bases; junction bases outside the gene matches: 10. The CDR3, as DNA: TGTGCCACCAGTGAACCAACAGGGGAATTCTCAGATACGCAGTATTTT. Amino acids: CATSEPTGEFSDTQYF.

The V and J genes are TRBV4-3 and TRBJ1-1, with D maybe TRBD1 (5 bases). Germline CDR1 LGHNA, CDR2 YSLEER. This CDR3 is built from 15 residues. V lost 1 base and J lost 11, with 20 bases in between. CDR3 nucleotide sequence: TGCGCCAGCAGCCAAGCGGGGGTCCCCTCAAAGGTTGCTTTCTTT. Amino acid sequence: CASSQAGVPSKVAFF.

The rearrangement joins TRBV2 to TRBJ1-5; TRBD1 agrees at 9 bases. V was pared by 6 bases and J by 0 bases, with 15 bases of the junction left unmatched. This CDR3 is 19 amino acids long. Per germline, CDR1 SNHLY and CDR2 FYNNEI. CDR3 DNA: TGTGCCAGCAGGGAGGGTAGGACAGGGGCCTACTATAGCAATCAGCCCCAGCATTTT. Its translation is CASREGRTGAYYSNQPQHF.

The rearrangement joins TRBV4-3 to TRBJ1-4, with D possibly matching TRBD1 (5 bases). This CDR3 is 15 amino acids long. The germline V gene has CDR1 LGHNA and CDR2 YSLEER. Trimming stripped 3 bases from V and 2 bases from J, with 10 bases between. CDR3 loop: CASSQGGWTNEKLFF. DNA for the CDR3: TGCGCCAGCAGCCAGGGGGGGTGGACTAATGAAAAACTGTTTTTT.

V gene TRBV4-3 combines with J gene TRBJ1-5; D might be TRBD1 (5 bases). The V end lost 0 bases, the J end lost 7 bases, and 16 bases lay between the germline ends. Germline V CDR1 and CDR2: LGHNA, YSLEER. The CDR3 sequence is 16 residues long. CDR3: CASSQDGGRGGQPQHF. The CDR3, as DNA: TGCGCCAGCAGCCAAGATGGAGGGAGGGGCGGCCAGCCCCAGCATTTT.

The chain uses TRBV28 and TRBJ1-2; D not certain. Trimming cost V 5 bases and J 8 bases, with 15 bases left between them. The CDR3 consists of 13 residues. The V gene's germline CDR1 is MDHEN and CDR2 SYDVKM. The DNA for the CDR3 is TGTGCCAGCAGTCGGGTGGGTTTAGGCGGCTACACCTTC. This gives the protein CASSRVGLGGYTF.